These 8 T cell receptor beta chains were sequenced from one sample in a study of cytomegalovirus exposure and HLA in healthy donors. Vbeta (60) and Jbeta (13) primers were used in the PCR. Sequencing was performed with immunoSEQ multiplex PCR; in TCRdb, only in-frame clones are kept and a portion is missing. Among roughly 130,000 clones listed, around 8.5% were seen once. The sequenced sample consisted of PBMCs. The receptors shown here come from a man between 35 and 55 years old in good health and CMV-seronegative.

The rearrangement links TRBV6-5 to TRBJ1-1; D gene uncertain. This CDR3 is 13 amino acids long. Germline-derived CDR1 and CDR2 are MNHEY and SVGAGI. V gave up 7 bases and J gave up 3 bases, with 12 bases separating them. The CDR3 reads CASNDGRHTEAFF. The CDR3 DNA follows: TGTGCCAGCAACGACGGGAGACACACTGAAGCTTTCTTT.

There are a few counts of this clone. The gene calls are TRBV10-2 and TRBJ1-5; TRBD1 agrees at 7 bases. V shed 3 bases, J shed 7 bases, and the junction held 12 bases outside the gene matches. The germline gives CDR1 WSHSY, CDR2 SAAADI. This CDR3 is built from 16 residues. CDR3 DNA sequence: TGCGCCAGCAGTGATCCACCGGGACAGAGAGGACAGCCCCAGCATTTT. It specifies CASSDPPGQRGQPQHF.

J is TRBJ2-5 and V is TRBV5-6; D may be TRBD2 (6 bases). V gave up 7 bases and J gave up 7 bases, with 20 bases separating them. The CDR3 sequence is 14 residues long. Germline loops: CDR1 SGHDT, CDR2 YYEEEE. The CDR3 DNA reads as TGTGCCAGCGCGGTTGGCGGGGCGTATGGGACCCAGTACTTC. It translates to CASAVGGAYGTQYF. Combining the CDR3 with reference TRBV5-6 and TRBJ2-5 gives the whole variable domain DAGVTQSPTHLIKTRGQQVTLRCSPKSGHDTVSWYQQALGQGPQFIFQYYEEEERQRGNFPDRFSGHQFPNYSSELNVNALLLGDSALYLCASAVGGAYGTQYFGPGTRLLVL.

This clone was recorded many times. Here the CDR3 DNA reads TGTGCCAGCAGCTCTGGACAGGGAAAGCAGCCCCAGCATTTT. This encodes CASSSGQGKQPQHF. This chain connects TRBV7-8 to TRBJ1-5; 8 bases line up with TRBD1. Germline lookup yields CDR1 SGHVS and CDR2 FQNEAQ. After removal of 4 bases from V and 7 bases from J, the junction contained 6 bases not matched to a gene. The CDR3 extends over 14 amino acids.

J is TRBJ1-6 and V is TRBV6-4; D unresolved. V lost 6 bases and J lost 3, with 6 bases in between. This CDR3 has 13 amino acids. The V gene's germline CDR1 is MRHNA and CDR2 SNTAGT. The CDR3 nucleotides are TGTGCCAGCAGACGGGGCTATAATTCACCCCTCCACTTT. Protein: CASRRGYNSPLHF.

This clone was recorded a few times. The chain employs TRBV6-6 and TRBJ2-2; 9 nucleotides agree with TRBD1. Trimming removed 10 bases from V and 5 bases from J; junction bases left unmatched: 5. Germline CDR1 reads MNHNY; CDR2 reads SVGAGI (reference sequence). The CDR3 spans 13 residues. The CDR3 sequence: CATRQGGTGELFF. CDR3 in DNA: TGTGCCACCCGACAGGGGGGGACCGGGGAGCTGTTTTTT.

This chain uses TRBV7-9 with TRBJ1-4; 10 bases line up with TRBD1. V dropped 5 bases and J dropped 8; count of bases not matched to a gene: 11. The CDR3 has 16 residues. CDR1 and CDR2 (germline): SEHNR, FQNEAQ (reference sequence). The CDR3 coding sequence is TGTGCCAGCAGCACCGGGACAGGGGAGCTAGGCGAAAAACTGTTTTTT. Its protein is CASSTGTGELGEKLFF.

V gene TRBV6-1 combines with J gene TRBJ2-5, with 7 positions matching TRBD1. The V gene end was trimmed by 3 bases and the J gene end by 2 bases; junction bases not matched to a gene: 9. The V gene's germline CDR1 is MNHNS and CDR2 SASEGT. This CDR3 has 16 residues. CDR3: CASSDLWGRGQETQYF. For the CDR3, the DNA is TGTGCCAGCAGTGACCTTTGGGGCAGGGGGCAAGAGACCCAGTACTTC.